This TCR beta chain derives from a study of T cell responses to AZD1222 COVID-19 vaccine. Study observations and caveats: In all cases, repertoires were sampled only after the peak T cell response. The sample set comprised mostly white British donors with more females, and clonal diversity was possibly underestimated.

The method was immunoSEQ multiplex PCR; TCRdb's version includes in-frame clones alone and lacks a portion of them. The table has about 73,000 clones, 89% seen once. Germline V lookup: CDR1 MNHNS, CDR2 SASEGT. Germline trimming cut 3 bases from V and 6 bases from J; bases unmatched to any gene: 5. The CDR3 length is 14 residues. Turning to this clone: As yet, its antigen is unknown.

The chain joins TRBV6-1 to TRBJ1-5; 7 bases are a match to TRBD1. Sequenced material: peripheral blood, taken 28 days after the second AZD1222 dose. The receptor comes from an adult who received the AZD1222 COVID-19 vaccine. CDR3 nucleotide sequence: TGTGCCAGCAGTGAGGGCAGGGGGGGTCAGCCCCAGCATTTT. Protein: CASSEGRGGQPQHF.